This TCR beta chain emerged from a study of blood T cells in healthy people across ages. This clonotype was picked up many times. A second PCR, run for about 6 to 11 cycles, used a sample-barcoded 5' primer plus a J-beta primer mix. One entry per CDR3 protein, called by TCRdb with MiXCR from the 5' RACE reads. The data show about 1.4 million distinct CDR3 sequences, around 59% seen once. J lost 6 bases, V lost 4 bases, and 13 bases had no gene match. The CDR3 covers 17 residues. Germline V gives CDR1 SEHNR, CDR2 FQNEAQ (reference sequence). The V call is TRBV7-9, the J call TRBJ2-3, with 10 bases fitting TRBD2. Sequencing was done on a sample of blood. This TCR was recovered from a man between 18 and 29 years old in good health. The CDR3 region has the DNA TGTGCCAGCAGCTGGGAGACAGCGGGGGGGCCGAGGGATACGCAGTATTTT. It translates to CASSWETAGGPRDTQYF.